The 11 T cell receptor beta chains below all came from one sample that was sequenced in a study of cytomegalovirus exposure and HLA in healthy donors. The PCR employed 60 Vbeta primers together with 13 Jbeta primers. The method was immunoSEQ multiplex PCR; TCRdb's version includes in-frame clones alone and lacks a portion of them. In the table there are approximately 150,000 clones, approximately 67% of which are singletons. Input material: PBMCs. The source of these receptors is a young woman in good health and CMV-seropositive.

The count of this clone is one. The V call is TRBV10-3, the J call TRBJ1-3; TRBD1 aligns across 7 bases. This CDR3 comprises 14 residues. CDR1 is ENHRY and CDR2 is SYGVKD in the germline V gene. V trimming: 10 bases; J trimming: 3 bases; junction bases outside the gene matches: 9. CDR3 in amino acids: CATHDREGGNTIYF. The CDR3 nucleotides are TGTGCCACGCACGACAGGGAAGGTGGAAACACCATATATTTT.

The rearrangement links TRBV13 to TRBJ2-3; 8 bases map to TRBD1. Germline assignment: CDR1 PRHDT and CDR2 FYEKMQ (reference sequence). The J segment lost 4 bases and the V segment lost 6 bases, leaving 6 bases of the junction unmatched. This CDR3 has 14 amino acids. The CDR3 coding sequence is TGTGCCAGCAGGCCAGGGGGCGCGTCAGATACGCAGTATTTT. Protein product: CASRPGGASDTQYF.

The gene calls are TRBV6-5 and TRBJ2-2, with D hard to call. Germline lookup yields CDR1 MNHEY and CDR2 SVGAGI. Trimming took off 2 bases at V and 7 bases at J, with 8 bases between the two ends. This CDR3 comprises 13 residues. The CDR3 reads CASSYGEDGELFF. The CDR3 region has the DNA TGTGCCAGCAGTTACGGAGAGGACGGGGAGCTGTTTTTT.

The J gene is TRBJ1-5, the V gene TRBV19; D gene uncertain. Germline values: CDR1 LNHDA, CDR2 SQIVND (reference sequence). V was trimmed by 10 bases and J by 0 bases, leaving 10 bases between them. The CDR3 has 13 amino acids. The CDR3 reads CATNDYSNQPQHF. The DNA of the CDR3 is TGTGCCACTAACGATTATAGCAATCAGCCCCAGCATTTT.

This chain links TRBV9 with TRBJ1-2; D unresolved. This CDR3 is 13 amino acids long. The V gene lost 0 bases and the J gene lost 4 bases, with 7 bases spanning the gap. The germline V gene has CDR1 SGDLS and CDR2 YYNGEE. CDR3 protein: CASSVDGSYGYTF. The CDR3 DNA reads TGTGCCAGCAGCGTAGACGGGAGCTATGGCTACACCTTC.

The CDR3 nucleotides are TGTGCCTGGAGGCCTACCGGACTAGCGGGGGGGCGCAGCTCTGGGGCCAACGTCCTGACTTTC. Translating gives CAWRPTGLAGGRSSGANVLTF. The rearrangement joins TRBV30 to TRBJ2-6; TRBD2 aligns across 15 bases. This CDR3 region has 21 residues. Germline loops: CDR1 GTSNPN, CDR2 SVGIG (reference sequence). V lost 3 bases to trimming and J lost 0 bases; unmatched junction nucleotides: 12.

This clone was observed a single time. The chain employs TRBV27 and TRBJ2-1; a possible D gene is TRBD1 (5 bases). Trimming cost V 0 bases and J 7 bases, with 13 bases left between them. The CDR3 length is 15 residues. From germline, CDR1 is MNHEY and CDR2 SMNVEV (reference sequence). The CDR3: CASSLSGGSGNEQFF. CDR3 bases: TGTGCCAGCAGTTTATCCGGTGGTTCAGGGAATGAGCAGTTCTTC.

The gene calls are TRBV27 and TRBJ2-5, with 8 bases lining up with TRBD1. Trimming removed 6 bases from V and 5 bases from J; junction bases left unmatched: 5. The CDR3 is 13 amino acids. Per germline, CDR1 MNHEY and CDR2 SMNVEV (reference sequence). The CDR3 nucleotides are TGTGCCAGCAGCTCAGGGGGCTGGGAGACCCAGTACTTC. Translation: CASSSGGWETQYF.

This chain's CDR3 is CASSLATSRSYNEQFF. The CDR3 DNA reads TGTGCCAGCAGCTTAGCGACTAGTCGCTCCTACAATGAGCAGTTCTTC. The chain is built from TRBV11-2 and TRBJ2-1, with D possibly being TRBD2 (6 bases). CDR3 length: 16 residues. V dropped 1 base and J dropped 0 bases, with 10 bases sitting between them. CDR1 is SGHAT, CDR2 FQNNGV, per germline.

V is TRBV6-6 and J is TRBJ1-1; maybe TRBD1 (5 bases). The ends were cut back, 5 bases at V and 5 bases at J, with 15 bases in the middle. The CDR3 consists of 14 residues. CDR1 MNHNY and CDR2 SVGAGI come from the germline V gene (reference sequence). CDR3 nucleotide sequence: TGTGCCAGCAGTCATTACCTTAAGGGGACTGAAGCTTTCTTT. Translation gives CASSHYLKGTEAFF.

This clone turned up a few times. The gene calls are TRBV4-1 and TRBJ2-3, with TRBD1 matching over 11 bases. The V and J ends lost 3 bases and 9 bases, in that order; junction bases with no gene match: 5. This CDR3 is 14 amino acids long. Germline V lookup: CDR1 MGHRA, CDR2 YSYEKL. The CDR3 region is CASSQGDRGNTQYF. The DNA of the CDR3 is TGCGCCAGCAGCCAGGGGGACAGGGGGAACACGCAGTATTTT.